The 21 T cell receptor beta chains below all came from one sample that was sequenced in a study of blood T cells in healthy people across ages. PCR was performed a second time for roughly 7 to 11 cycles using a sample-barcoded 5' primer and a J-beta primer mix. TCRdb re-called the 5' RACE reads with MiXCR, one entry per CDR3 protein. This table has approximately 780,000 distinct CDR3 sequences, about a quarter appearing once. These same data were also listed under a study on T cells of mothers and their children.

Sequenced sample: blood. The source is a boy younger than 18 in good health.

This clonotype was observed a handful of times. J is TRBJ2-3 and V is TRBV9; 13 nucleotides match TRBD2. Trimming cost V 4 bases and J 4 bases; bases outside gene matches: 6. The CDR3 is 16 amino acids. Per the germline V gene, CDR1 is SGDLS and CDR2 is YYNGEE. The CDR3 nucleotides are TGTGCCAGCAGCTCCTGGACTAGCGGGGGTGCAGATACGCAGTATTTT. Translation gives CASSSWTSGGADTQYF.

The rearrangement links TRBV6-6 to TRBJ2-5; possible D gene TRBD2, 7 bases. The V gene lost 2 bases and the J gene lost 3 bases, with 16 bases spanning the gap. The CDR3 sequence is 16 residues long. Germline CDR1 MNHNY, CDR2 SVGAGI (reference sequence). CDR3 sequence reads: CASSYPQGREEETQYF. In DNA, the CDR3 is TGTGCCAGCAGTTACCCCCAGGGGAGGGAGGAAGAGACCCAGTACTTC.

The chain has TRBV28 and TRBJ1-5, with TRBD1 matching over 9 bases. The J segment lost 4 bases and the V segment lost 5 bases, leaving 3 bases of the junction unmatched. From germline, CDR1 is MDHEN and CDR2 SYDVKM. The CDR3 has 14 residues. CDR3: CASSIGQGNQPQHF. CDR3 sequence (DNA): TGTGCCAGCAGTATCGGACAGGGGAATCAGCCCCAGCATTTT.

This clonotype has a handful of counts. The chain uses TRBV10-3 and TRBJ2-7; unclear D gene. V lost 0 bases to trimming and J lost 1 base, with 7 bases between them. Germline CDR1 ENHRY, CDR2 SYGVKD. This CDR3 is 14 amino acids long. The CDR3 spells CAISESPPSYEQYF. CDR3 coding DNA: TGTGCCATCAGTGAGTCGCCACCGTCCTACGAGCAGTACTTC.

This clonotype was recorded a few times. This chain links TRBV20-1 with TRBJ2-5; the D is unclear. CDR3 size: 12 residues. Germline V lookup: CDR1 DFQATT, CDR2 SNEGSKA (reference sequence). V lost 6 bases, J lost 5 bases, and 13 bases lay in between. The DNA for the CDR3 is TGCAGTGCCCCTTCCCCCGGTGAGACCCAGTACTTC. Protein sequence: CSAPSPGETQYF.

At least ten counts were recorded for this clonotype. V and J are TRBV12-3 or TRBV12-4 and TRBJ2-1; 15 bases align to TRBD2. With V trimmed by 4 bases and J by 10 bases, 2 bases remained unmatched. CDR3 size: 14 residues. The CDR3 here is CASSSGLAGGEQFF. The CDR3 nucleotides are TGTGCCAGCAGTTCTGGACTAGCGGGGGGGGAGCAGTTCTTC.

J is TRBJ2-7 and V is TRBV11-2, with 7 bases matching TRBD1. There are 14 residues in the CDR3. The V gene end was trimmed by 5 bases and the J gene end by 2 bases; junction bases not matched to a gene: 6. The germline V gene has CDR1 SGHAT and CDR2 FQNNGV. The CDR3 is CASSGVRGTYEQYF. CDR3 sequence (DNA): TGTGCCAGCAGCGGGGTCAGGGGGACCTACGAGCAGTACTTC.

This sequence joins TRBV18 and TRBJ2-2; D assignment may be TRBD1 or TRBD2 (5 bases each). This CDR3 has 16 amino acids. Germline V gene sequence: CDR1 KGHSH, CDR2 LQKENI. V was clipped by 1 base and J by 4 bases, with 13 bases between them. The CDR3 loop is CASSPLRDESTGELFF. The CDR3 DNA sequence: TGTGCCAGCTCACCACTCCGGGACGAGAGCACCGGGGAGCTGTTTTTT.

The chain combines TRBV12-3 or TRBV12-4 with TRBJ2-3, with D unresolved. Trimming stripped 3 bases from V and 6 bases from J, with 10 bases between. CDR3 size: 13 residues. CDR3: CASSLRASDTQYF. The CDR3 DNA is TGTGCCAGCAGTTTGCGAGCGTCGGATACGCAGTATTTT.

The chain is built from TRBV9 and TRBJ2-5; tentatively, D is TRBD2 (7 bases). Trimming stripped 0 bases from V and 1 base from J, with 16 bases between. The CDR3 is 17 amino acids. Germline values: CDR1 SGDLS, CDR2 YYNGEE. The CDR3 sequence: CASSVGWGLAVQETQYF. The CDR3, as DNA: TGTGCCAGCAGCGTAGGGTGGGGGCTAGCGGTCCAAGAGACCCAGTACTTC.

The rearrangement uses TRBV12-3 or TRBV12-4 and TRBJ2-5; D uncertain. The V end was cut by 8 bases, the J end by 4 bases, with 11 bases between. This CDR3 has 12 amino acids. This chain's CDR3 is CASDVQRETQYF. CDR3 DNA sequence: TGTGCCAGCGATGTGCAGAGAGAGACCCAGTACTTC.

This chain uses TRBV7-2 with TRBJ1-2; 9 nucleotides match TRBD1. V shed 3 bases and J 8 bases; nucleotides not matched to a gene: 16. This CDR3 is 17 amino acids long. CDR1 and CDR2 (germline): SGHTA, FQGNSA. CDR3 bases: TGTGCCAGCAGCTTCAATTTCGGTACAGGGGGCCCGAGGGGCTACACCTTC. Its protein is CASSFNFGTGGPRGYTF.

The chain carries TRBV6-5 and TRBJ2-7; 7 bases align to TRBD1. Germline values: CDR1 MNHEY, CDR2 SVGAGI. The trim removed 2 bases at V and 4 bases at J, leaving 11 bases unmatched. The CDR3 sequence is 16 residues long. CDR3 protein: CASSYPALRGQYEQYF. The CDR3 DNA reads TGTGCCAGCAGTTACCCGGCTCTTAGGGGGCAATACGAGCAGTACTTC.

V usage is TRBV7-9 and J usage is TRBJ1-2; TRBD1 aligns across 11 bases. From germline, CDR1 is SEHNR and CDR2 FQNEAQ (reference sequence). With V trimmed by 2 bases and J by 8 bases, 13 bases remained unmatched. The CDR3 contains 17 residues. CDR3 nucleotide sequence: TGTGCCAGCAGCTTAATGAGCGGGACAGGGGGACCGCTGGGCTACACCTTC. As protein: CASSLMSGTGGPLGYTF.

The V call is TRBV3-1, the J call TRBJ2-5; 8 bases are a match to TRBD1. V shed 4 bases and J 11 bases; nucleotides not matched to a gene: 9. This CDR3 has 13 residues. Looked up from germline, CDR1 is LGHDT and CDR2 is YNNKEL (reference sequence). CDR3 DNA: TGTGCCAGCAGCCTACGGGACAGGCAGCAGCAGTACTTC. It yields the protein CASSLRDRQQQYF.

This clonotype showed up just a few times. The chain couples TRBV30 to TRBJ2-5, with TRBD1 matching 9 bases. Trimming took 2 bases from V and 5 from J; bases not matched to a gene: 6. This CDR3 contains 14 residues. Germline V gene sequence: CDR1 GTSNPN, CDR2 SVGIG (reference sequence). CDR3 amino acids: CAWSPGTGLETQYF. The DNA of the CDR3 is TGTGCCTGGAGTCCCGGGACAGGGTTGGAGACCCAGTACTTC.

This clonotype was recorded a few times. The chain uses TRBV6-5 and TRBJ2-5, with a possible D match to TRBD2 (6 bases). Trimming left V 2 bases short and J 5 bases short, with 12 bases between. The CDR3 covers 14 residues. The germline CDR1 and CDR2 sequences are MNHEY and SVGAGI. CDR3 DNA: TGTGCCAGCAGTTACGGGGGGACCTGGGAGACCCAGTACTTC. The encoded protein is CASSYGGTWETQYF.

The V gene is TRBV10-3, the J gene TRBJ2-6; the D is unclear. The CDR3 is made up of 14 amino acids. V lost 2 bases and J lost 10, with 12 bases in between. Germline V gives CDR1 ENHRY, CDR2 SYGVKD. The CDR3: CAISEDIKANVLTF. CDR3 nucleotides: TGTGCCATCAGTGAGGACATCAAGGCTAACGTCCTGACTTTC.

This chain links TRBV5-1 with TRBJ2-5, with a tentative D call TRBD1 (6 bases). Germline V CDR1 and CDR2: SGHRS, YFSETQ. This CDR3 region has 14 residues. Between the trimmed V and J ends, which lost 4 bases and 2 bases, there was a span of 12 bases. CDR3 bases: TGCGCCAGCAGCCGAGAGACAGGACAAGAGACCCAGTACTTC. Translated: CASSRETGQETQYF.

V gene TRBV7-9 combines with J gene TRBJ1-4, with 9 bases aligning to TRBD1. Looked up from germline, CDR1 is SEHNR and CDR2 is FQNEAQ (reference sequence). The ends lost 4 bases at V and 7 bases at J; junction bases unmatched: 4. CDR3 size: 14 residues. CDR3 protein: CASSYGTGTEKLFF. The CDR3 nucleotides are TGTGCCAGCAGCTACGGGACAGGGACTGAAAAACTGTTTTTT.

This clonotype turned up a few times. V and J are TRBV27 and TRBJ2-1, with 8 bases fitting TRBD1. Germline V gives CDR1 MNHEY, CDR2 SMNVEV (reference sequence). This CDR3 is 16 amino acids long. The ends lost 5 bases at V and 6 bases at J; junction bases unmatched: 12. The CDR3: CASSPMLGQGRNEQFF. The CDR3 DNA reads as TGTGCCAGCAGTCCAATGCTTGGACAGGGTCGCAATGAGCAGTTCTTC.